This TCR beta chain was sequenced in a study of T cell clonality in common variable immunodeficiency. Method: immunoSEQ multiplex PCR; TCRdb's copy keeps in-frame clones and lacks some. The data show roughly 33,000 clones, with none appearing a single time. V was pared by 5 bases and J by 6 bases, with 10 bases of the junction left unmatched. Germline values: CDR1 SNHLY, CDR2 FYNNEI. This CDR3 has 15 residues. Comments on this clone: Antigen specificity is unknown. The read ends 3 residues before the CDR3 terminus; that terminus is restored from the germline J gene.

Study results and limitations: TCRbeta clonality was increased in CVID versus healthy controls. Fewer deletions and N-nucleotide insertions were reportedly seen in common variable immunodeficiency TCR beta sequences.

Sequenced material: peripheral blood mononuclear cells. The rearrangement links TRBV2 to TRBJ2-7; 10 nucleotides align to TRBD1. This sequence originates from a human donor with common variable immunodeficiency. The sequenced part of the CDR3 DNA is TGTGCCAGCAGTTTAGACAGGGGGCCAGCTAGCGAG. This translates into CASSLDRGPASE. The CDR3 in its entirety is CASSLDRGPASEQYF.